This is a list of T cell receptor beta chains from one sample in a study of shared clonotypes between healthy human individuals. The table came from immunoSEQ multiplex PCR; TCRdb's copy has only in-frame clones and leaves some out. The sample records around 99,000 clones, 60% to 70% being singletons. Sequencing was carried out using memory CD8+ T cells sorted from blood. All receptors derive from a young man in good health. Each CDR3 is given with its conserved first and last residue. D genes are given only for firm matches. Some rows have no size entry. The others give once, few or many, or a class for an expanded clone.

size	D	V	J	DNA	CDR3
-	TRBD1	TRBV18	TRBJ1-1	TGTGCCACCCGGGGAGGGGGCCCGAACACTGAAGCTTTCTTT	CATRGGGPNTEAFF
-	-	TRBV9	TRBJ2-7	TGTGCCAGCAGCGTAGTGGGGAGGTACCGAGCCTACGAGCAGTACTTC	CASSVVGRYRAYEQYF
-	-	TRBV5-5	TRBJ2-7	TGTGCCAGCAGCTTTTCTCAAGGCTTATTCAATTCCTACGAGCAGTACTTC	CASSFSQGLFNSYEQYF
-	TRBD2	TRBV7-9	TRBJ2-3	TGTGCCAGCAGTAAGCGGGAGTTGAAAGATACGCAGTATTTT	CASSKRELKDTQYF
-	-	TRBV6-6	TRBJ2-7	TGTGCCAGCAGCTACCTAACAGGGACCGAGCAGTACTTC	CASSYLTGTEQYF
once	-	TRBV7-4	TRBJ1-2	TGTGCCAGCAGCTTAGAGAACAGGGATGGCTACACCTTC	CASSLENRDGYTF
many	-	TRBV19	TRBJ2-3	TGTGCCAGTAGGCAAAGCGGGGATACGCAGTATTTT	CASRQSGDTQYF
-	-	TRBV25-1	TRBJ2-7	TGTGCCAGCAGTGGACGGGAGAATCGCTACGAGCAGTACTTC	CASSGRENRYEQYF
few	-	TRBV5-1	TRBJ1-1	TGCGCCAGCAGCTTGAGGCCGAACACTGAAGCTTTCTTT	CASSLRPNTEAFF
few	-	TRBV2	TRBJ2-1	TGTGCCAGCATTGGGTGGGCCACGCAGCAGTTCTTC	CASIGWATQQFF
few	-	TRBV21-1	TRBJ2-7	TGTGCCAGCAGCAAATTGGCGAGCGATCGGAACAGCCCGATCTACGAGCAGTACTTC	CASSKLASDRNSPIYEQYF
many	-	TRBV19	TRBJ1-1	TGTGCCAGTACTCCCGGACAGTACGCGATGGGCACTGAAGCTTTCTTT	CASTPGQYAMGTEAFF
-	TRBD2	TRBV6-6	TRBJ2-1	TGTGCCACATCCGGGTCGCGGGAGGTATTGTCCAATGAGCAGTTCTTC	CATSGSREVLSNEQFF
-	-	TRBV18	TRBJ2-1	TGTGCCAGCTCACCGTGGACAATCCCCTTGAACAATGAGCAGTTCTTC	CASSPWTIPLNNEQFF
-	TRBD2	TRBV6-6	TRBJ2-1	TGTGCCAGCGGGAGTGGGGGAGGGTACAATGAGCAGTTCTTC	CASGSGGGYNEQFF
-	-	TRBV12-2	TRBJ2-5	TGTGCAAGTCGCTTTTTCACCAGGAAAGAGACCCAGTACTTC	CASRFFTRKETQYF
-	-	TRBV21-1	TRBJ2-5	TGTGCCAGCAGCAAAGGGGTGCGTGGAGAGACCCAGTACTTC	CASSKGVRGETQYF
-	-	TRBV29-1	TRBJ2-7	TGCAGCGTTGAAATTCAGGGCGAGCAGTACTTC	CSVEIQGEQYF
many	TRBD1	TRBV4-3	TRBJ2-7	TGCGCCAGCAGCTATGGACAGGGGGACTCCTACGAGCAGTACTTC	CASSYGQGDSYEQYF
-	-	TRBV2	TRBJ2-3	TGTGCCAGCAGTGAAATCGTCGCAGCAGATACGCAGTATTTT	CASSEIVAADTQYF
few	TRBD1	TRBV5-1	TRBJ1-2	TGCGCCAGCAGCTTGGCCGGGACAGGGGGCGGCTACACCTTC	CASSLAGTGGGYTF
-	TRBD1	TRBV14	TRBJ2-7	TGTGCCAGCAGCTTGACAGGGGGCCTTAACTACGAGCAGTACTTC	CASSLTGGLNYEQYF
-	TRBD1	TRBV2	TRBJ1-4	TGTGCCAGCAGAGAACTTGGGACAGCAACTAATGAAAAACTGTTTTTT	CASRELGTATNEKLFF
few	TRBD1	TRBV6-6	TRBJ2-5	TGTGCCAGCAGCCAGGACAGGGGTTCAGAGACCCAGTACTTC	CASSQDRGSETQYF
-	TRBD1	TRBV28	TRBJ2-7	TGTGCCAGCAGTTCCGGGACAGGGAACTACGAGCAGTACTTC	CASSSGTGNYEQYF
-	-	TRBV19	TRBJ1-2	TGTGCCAGTAGTATAGTGGGCGGCAACTATGGCTACACCTTC	CASSIVGGNYGYTF
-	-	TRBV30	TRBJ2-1	TGTGCCTGGAGTGTACTATGGGGGAGCTCCTACAATGAGCAGTTCTTC	CAWSVLWGSSYNEQFF
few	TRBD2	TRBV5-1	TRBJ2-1	TGCGCCAGCAGCACTCTAGCGGGAGATTATTACAATGAGCAGTTCTTC	CASSTLAGDYYNEQFF
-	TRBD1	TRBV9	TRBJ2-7	TGTGCCAGCAGCGTAGGCCCGGACAGGGCCTACGAGCAGTACTTC	CASSVGPDRAYEQYF
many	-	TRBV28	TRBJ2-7	TGTGCCAGCAGTTTATATACCGGGACACGACCCTACGAGCAGTACTTC	CASSLYTGTRPYEQYF
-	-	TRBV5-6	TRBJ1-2	TGTGCCAGCAGCCCTGAGGGGGGGCCACATGGCTACACCTTC	CASSPEGGPHGYTF
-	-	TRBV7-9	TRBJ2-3	TGTGCCAGTACTACCCCCCCCCACAGCCCAGATACGCAGTATTTT	CASTTPPHSPDTQYF
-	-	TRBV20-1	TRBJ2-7	TGCAGTGCTAGGAGCAGCTACGAGCAGTACTTC	CSARSSYEQYF
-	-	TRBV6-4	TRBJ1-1	TGTGCCAGCAGTGAGACAGAAAACACTGAAGCTTTCTTT	CASSETENTEAFF
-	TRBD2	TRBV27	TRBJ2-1	TGTGCCAGCAGTTTTCTGGGTTGGGGGGGTGAGCAGTTCTTC	CASSFLGWGGEQFF
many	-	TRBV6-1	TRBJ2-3	TGTGCCAGCAGTGAATTATCAGTTACGCAGTATTTT	CASSELSVTQYF
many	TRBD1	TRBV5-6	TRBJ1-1	TGTGCCAGCAGCCCCCAGATACAGGGGAGCGAAGCTTTCTTT	CASSPQIQGSEAFF
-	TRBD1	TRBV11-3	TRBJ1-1	TGTGCCAGCAGCTTAGGCGGGACAGGGTCGAACGCTGAAGCTTTCTTT	CASSLGGTGSNAEAFF
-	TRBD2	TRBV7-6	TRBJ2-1	TGTGCCAGTAGCGGGAGTTTAGGTTACAATGAGCAGTTCTTC	CASSGSLGYNEQFF
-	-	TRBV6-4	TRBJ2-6	TGTGCCAGCAGTTTCGACAGCTCTGGGGCCAACGTCCTGACTTTC	CASSFDSSGANVLTF
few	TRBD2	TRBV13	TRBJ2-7	TGTGCCAGCAGCTCTAGCGGGAGGGCGTCCGAGCAGTACTTC	CASSSSGRASEQYF
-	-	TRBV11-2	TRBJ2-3	TGTGCCAGCAGCTCCCTCCAGGGAGGATACACAGATACGCAGTATTTT	CASSSLQGGYTDTQYF
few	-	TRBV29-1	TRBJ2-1	TGCAGCGTTTTGGACGGAGCCTACAATGAGCAGTTCTTC	CSVLDGAYNEQFF
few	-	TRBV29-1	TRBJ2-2	TGCAGCGTTGAAGATCTATACACCGGGGAGCTGTTTTTT	CSVEDLYTGELFF
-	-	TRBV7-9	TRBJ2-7	TGTGCCAGCAGCTCGGGAGACTCCTACGAGCAGTACTTC	CASSSGDSYEQYF
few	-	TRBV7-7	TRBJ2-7	TGTGCCAGCAGCTTAACCGGGGTCGGCGAGCAGTACTTC	CASSLTGVGEQYF
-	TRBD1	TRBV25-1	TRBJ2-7	TGTGCCAGCAGTAGACAGGGACCCGGCTCCTACGAGCAGTACTTC	CASSRQGPGSYEQYF
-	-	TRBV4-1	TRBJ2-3	TGCGCCAGCAGCCAAGGGCTAGCGACCACAGATACGCAGTATTTT	CASSQGLATTDTQYF
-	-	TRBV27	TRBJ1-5	TGTGCCAGCAGTTTAGGGTCAGGGTATCAGCCCCAGCATTTT	CASSLGSGYQPQHF
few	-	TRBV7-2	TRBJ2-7	TGTGCCAGCAGCTTAGAAGAGGCCTCCTACGAGCAGTACTTC	CASSLEEASYEQYF
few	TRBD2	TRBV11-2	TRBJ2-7	TGTGCCAGCAGCATAGCGGGAGTCGCCTCCTACGAGCAGTACTTC	CASSIAGVASYEQYF
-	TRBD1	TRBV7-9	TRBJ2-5	TGTGCCAGCAGCTCCGACAGGGCTTGGGAGACCCAGTACTTC	CASSSDRAWETQYF
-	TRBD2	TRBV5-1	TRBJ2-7	TGCGCCAGCAGCTTGGTAGCGGGAGGACCCCCCTACGAGCAGTACTTC	CASSLVAGGPPYEQYF
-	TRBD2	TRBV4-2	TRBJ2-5	TGTGCCAGCAGCCAAGGAGGGTCAAGCGGGAGATGGGAAGAGACCCAGTACTTC	CASSQGGSSGRWEETQYF